The clone carrying this TCR beta chain occurred a few times. Its antigen remains unidentified. The entry originates in a study of identical twins. Whole-study findings and limits: Beta out-of-frame sequences showed weaker excess twin sharing. Zero-insertion analyses could be partly confounded by invariant MAIT and iNKT cells.

A universal primer site arose from template switching, and cDNA bore unique molecular identifiers. TCRdb reanalysed the 5' RACE reads using MiXCR and keeps one entry per CDR3 protein. The sample lists approximately 1.8 million distinct CDR3 sequences, under 35% occurring once. Healthy Caucasians were all of the donors. The V gene lost 4 bases and the J gene lost 1 base, with 10 bases spanning the gap. The germline V gene encodes CDR1 MNHNS and CDR2 SASEGT. The CDR3 runs 14 residues. V usage is TRBV6-1 and J usage is TRBJ1-1, with a weak D call TRBD1 (6 bases). The clonotype was recovered from a newborn girl in good health. Sequenced input: cord blood. DNA for the CDR3: TGTGCCAGCAGTGGCCTCAGGGGGAACACTGAAGCTTTCTTT. Translation gives CASSGLRGNTEAFF.